These 13 T cell receptor beta chains were sequenced from one sample in a study of T cell clonality in common variable immunodeficiency. The table came from immunoSEQ multiplex PCR; TCRdb's copy has only in-frame clones and leaves some out. Recorded here are about 52,000 clones, none singletons. Sequencing used peripheral blood mononuclear cells. These TCRs come from a person aged 18-70 years in good health.

This clone was recorded many times. The CDR3 end lies 3 residues beyond the end of the read and is filled in from the germline J gene. J is TRBJ2-7 and V is TRBV20-1; a possible D gene is TRBD1 (5 bases). The CDR3 consists of 13 residues. The germline CDR1 and CDR2 sequences are DFQATT and SNEGSKA (reference sequence). Trimming cost V 6 bases and J 0 bases, with 12 bases left between them. The chain's CDR3 is CSAADTTSYEQYF. The sequenced CDR3 bases are TGCAGTGCCGCGGACACAACCTCCTACGAG.

CDR3 protein: CASSLASSYGQYF. Partial CDR3 DNA: TGTGCCAGTAGTCTGGCTTCTAGCTATGGT. The rearrangement joins TRBV19 to TRBJ2-4; TRBD2 might be the D (5 bases). The read finishes 3 residues shy of the CDR3 end, and the germline J gene is used to complete it. CDR1 and CDR2 from the germline V gene are LNHDA and SQIVND (reference sequence). CDR3 length: 13 amino acids.

This clone was counted at least ten times. With the read ending 3 residues before the CDR3 end, the germline J gene is used to fill in that end. The rearrangement uses TRBV19 and TRBJ2-3, with TRBD2 as a possible D gene (7 bases). Germline values: CDR1 LNHDA, CDR2 SQIVND (reference sequence). The CDR3 covers 16 residues. V was shortened by 8 bases and J by 2 bases, with 20 bases between the two germline ends. CDR3 amino acids: CASRDGGGDFTDTQYF. CDR3 DNA, as far as it was read: TGTGCCAGTCGTGATGGAGGGGGGGATTTCACAGATACG.

At least ten counts were recorded for this clone. The sequence runs out 3 residues before the end of the CDR3; the remainder is reconstructed from the germline J gene. The rearrangement links TRBV20-1 to TRBJ2-7; 9 nucleotides align to TRBD2. The CDR3 consists of 16 residues. The trim removed 3 bases at V and 2 bases at J, leaving 11 bases unmatched. In germline, CDR1 is DFQATT, CDR2 SNEGSKA (reference sequence). CDR3 bases read: TGCAGTGCTAGTCTGGATAGCGGGGGACCGACCTACGAG. Translation: CSASLDSGGPTYE. The whole CDR3 sequence reads CSASLDSGGPTYEQYF.

This clone has at least ten counts. The CDR3 goes on 3 residues after the read ends, and that part is filled in from the germline J gene. V gene TRBV6-2 or TRBV6-3 combines with J gene TRBJ2-1, with D uncertain. The CDR3 extends over 13 amino acids. Germline CDR1 MNHEY, CDR2 SVGEGT. V was pared by 5 bases and J by 5 bases, with 10 bases between. CDR3 sequence reads: CASSRLVHNEQFF. The sequenced CDR3 bases are TGTGCCAGCAGTAGACTGGTCCACAATGAG.

This clone has at least ten counts. The CDR3 end falls 3 residues outside the read, so it is completed with the germline J gene. The rearrangement joins TRBV6-2 or TRBV6-3 to TRBJ1-2; D is perhaps TRBD1 (5 bases). Germline V gene data show CDR1 as MNHEY and CDR2 as SVGEGT. The CDR3 consists of 16 residues. CDR3 sequence: CASSTGRGTSTDTYTF. The sequenced part of the CDR3 DNA is TGTGCCAGCAGTACCGGGAGGGGCACTAGCACAGATACC.

This clone was seen many times. The CDR3 end is not reached by the read, which stops 3 residues before it; the germline J gene fills it in. The rearrangement links TRBV20-1 to TRBJ2-3; tentative D call: TRBD1 (5 bases). The germline gives CDR1 DFQATT, CDR2 SNEGSKA (reference sequence). This CDR3 spans 11 amino acids. The CDR3 DNA, read in part, is TGCAGTGCGGCAGGGCATCAGCCG. Its protein product is CSAAGHQP. The whole CDR3 protein is CSAAGHQPQYF.

This clone was counted many times. Sequencing ends 3 residues short of the CDR3 end; the germline J gene provides the rest. The chain couples TRBV5-5 to TRBJ2-3, with a tentative D call TRBD2 (5 bases). Germline assignment: CDR1 SGHKS and CDR2 YYEKEE (reference sequence). The germline V and J ends were trimmed by 6 bases and 1 base, with 9 bases remaining between them. The CDR3 loop spans 13 amino acids. Incomplete CDR3 DNA: TGTGCCAGCACCCACGGGGGCACAGATACG. It encodes CASTHGGTDT. The full CDR3 is CASTHGGTDTQYF.

This clone appeared many times. The CDR3 extends 3 residues past the end of the read, so its final part is completed from the germline J gene. The chain uses TRBV7-6 and TRBJ2-2; the D gene is possibly TRBD1 (6 bases). The CDR3 is 17 residues long. The germline gives CDR1 SGHVS, CDR2 FNYEAQ. Trimming removed 5 bases from V and 3 bases from J, with 19 bases in between. CDR3 DNA, as far as it was read: TGTGCCAGCAGCGACTCCGGGACACCAGATTACACCGGGGAG. This codes for CASSDSGTPDYTGE. The CDR3, in full, reads CASSDSGTPDYTGELFF.

This clone was seen ten or more times. Coverage ceases 3 residues before the CDR3 finishes, and the germline J gene fills in the end. The J gene is TRBJ2-3, the V gene TRBV5-1, with 9 bases aligning to TRBD2. The CDR3 contains 15 residues. The germline V gene encodes CDR1 SGHRS and CDR2 YFSETQ. Unmatched junction bases numbered 2, after V lost 0 bases and J lost 3 bases. The covered CDR3 bases are TGCGCCAGCAGCTTGGATAGCGGGGGAACAGATACG. This sequence encodes CASSLDSGGTDT. The whole CDR3 region reads CASSLDSGGTDTQYF.

In this sample, this clone turned up many times. The read halts 3 residues ahead of the CDR3 end, with the missing end drawn from the germline J gene. J is TRBJ2-7 and V is TRBV5-6; 7 nucleotides match TRBD2. The CDR3 extends over 15 amino acids. Trimming removed 5 bases from V and 0 bases from J; junction bases left unmatched: 8. Germline CDR1 and CDR2: SGHDT and YYEEEE. The CDR3 spells CASSQTGGSSYEQYF. The DNA read from the CDR3 is TGTGCCAGCAGTCAAACGGGGGGTTCCTCCTACGAG.

In its sample, this clone was seen many times. The read ends 3 residues before the CDR3 terminus; that terminus is restored from the germline J gene. The V call is TRBV10-1, the J call TRBJ2-1; the match to TRBD2 covers 8 bases. From germline, CDR1 is WNHNN and CDR2 SYGVQD (reference sequence). This CDR3 spans 16 amino acids. V was clipped by 6 bases and J by 5 bases; unmatched bases: 12. The CDR3 bases that were read are TGCGCCAGCAGCGACGTTAGCGGGGCCCCGAACAATGAG. Its protein product is CASSDVSGAPNNE. The complete CDR3 reads CASSDVSGAPNNEQFF.

This clone occurred many times. The read finishes 3 residues shy of the CDR3 end, and the germline J gene is used to complete it. The chain combines TRBV19 with TRBJ2-2, with a tentative D call TRBD1 (5 bases). V was clipped by 4 bases and J by 1 base, with 13 bases between them. In germline, CDR1 is LNHDA, CDR2 SQIVND (reference sequence). This CDR3 contains 16 residues. This CDR3 is CASSRSFRVNTGELFF. The CDR3 DNA, read in part, is TGTGCCAGTAGTAGGTCTTTCAGGGTGAACACCGGGGAG.